This entry concerns a single TCR beta chain. Germline assignment: CDR1 ENHRY and CDR2 SYGVKD. Unmatched junction bases numbered 10, after V lost 6 bases and J lost 7 bases. The CDR3 is made up of 16 amino acids. The data were taken from a study of blood T cell repertoires in COVID-19. Background on the study: Collection of acute and convalescent COVID-19 samples took place in the United States, Italy and Spain. In each case, the material was cDNA or gDNA derived from T cells, B-cell-depleted T cells, or PBMCs.

In the source study's methods: Nucleated cell number was recorded as an estimate derived from reference gene primer amplification. The repertoire was sequenced with immunoSEQ multiplex PCR; TCRdb's copy has only in-frame clones and lacks some. The V and J calls and clone size come from that table; D and trimming were worked out from the DNA. The sample has roughly 80,000 clones, approximately 90% seen once. The chain couples TRBV10-3 to TRBJ2-2; 11 bases fit TRBD1. The sequence was obtained from a human donor in a cohort sampled during active COVID-19. What was sequenced was peripheral blood. Here the CDR3 DNA reads TGTGCCATCAGAGGAGGACAGGGGGCGTCGGTCGGGGAGCTGTTTTTT. The encoded protein is CAIRGGQGASVGELFF.